This record looks at one T cell receptor (beta chain) sequence and its context. The target antigen is unknown. V shed 4 bases, J shed 6 bases, and the junction held 9 bases outside the gene matches. CDR1 is SGHTA, CDR2 FQGNSA, per germline. This CDR3 contains 15 residues. Profiled with immunoSEQ multiplex PCR; TCRdb holds only in-frame clones, not every one. Here the sample spans some 43,000 clones, 80% to 90% being singletons. This specimen comes from a study of neoadjuvant nivolumab and ipilimumab in lung cancer. Study-wide findings and caveats: Pretherapy blood TCR richness correlated positively with resected tumor richness. TCR clonality did not significantly correlate with pathologic tumor regression.

Source: blood, taken before neoadjuvant nivolumab, alone or with ipilimumab. The chain is built from TRBV7-2 and TRBJ2-3, with 8 bases matching TRBD2. The receptor was derived from an adult with non-small cell lung cancer. Some clones in this sample may be carry-over from other donors' samples. CDR3 loop: CASSSTSASRDTQYF. DNA of the CDR3: TGTGCCAGCAGCTCGACTAGCGCATCACGGGATACGCAGTATTTT.